This TCR beta chain was identified in a study of T cells after yellow fever vaccination. Study at large: When fractions had low cell numbers, they were prepared with SMART-Seq v4 Ultra Low Input.

Trimming stripped 3 bases from V and 4 bases from J, with 12 bases between. Germline CDR1 is SEHNR and CDR2 is FQNEAQ (reference sequence). The CDR3 spans 14 residues. This clonotype came up a few times. TCRdb re-called the 5' RACE reads with MiXCR, one entry per CDR3 protein. The sample yields fewer than 100,000 distinct CDR3 sequences, 7.5% to 10% seen once. This receptor was identified in a man between 18 and 29 years old who received the YFV17D yellow fever vaccine. V and J are TRBV7-9 and TRBJ2-5; D not certain. This specimen consisted of CD8+ T cells not binding an NS4B(214-222) dextramer, sorted from PBMCs, obtained around 15 days after the first yellow fever vaccination. CDR3 DNA: TGTGCCAGCAGCTTTTGGACGTACTTAGAGACCCAGTACTTC. Amino acids: CASSFWTYLETQYF.